A selection of T cell receptor beta chains follows, all from one sample in a study of vaccination and CD4 T cells after COVID-19. Their target antigens are unknown. MiXCR, run by TCRdb on the PCR reads, gives a single entry per CDR3 protein. The sample lists 20,000 or so distinct CDR3 sequences, roughly 71% seen once, with about 8.3% in the top ten. Sequenced sample: CD4+ T cells from blood, cultured in vitro. The source is a human donor who had recovered from COVID-19. CDR3s include the opening cysteine and the closing phenylalanine or tryptophan. Each record gives: clone size, J gene, V gene, CDR3 protein. Some rows mark clone size as missing; the rest say once, few, many or name a class of expanded clone.

clone_size: -; j_call: TRBJ1-5; v_call: TRBV2; cdr3_aa: CASRAPSGGNQPQHF
clone_size: -; j_call: TRBJ2-4; v_call: TRBV7-2; cdr3_aa: CASSLTPLAKNIQYF
clone_size: few; j_call: TRBJ2-3; v_call: TRBV6-1; cdr3_aa: CASSERGSTDTQYF
clone_size: -; j_call: TRBJ2-2; v_call: TRBV7-7; cdr3_aa: CASSVWGVGGELFF
clone_size: -; j_call: TRBJ1-5; v_call: TRBV6-1; cdr3_aa: CASLYRAEVNQPQHF
clone_size: -; j_call: TRBJ2-3; v_call: TRBV4-3; cdr3_aa: CASSQDRWREGVDTQYF
clone_size: -; j_call: TRBJ2-7; v_call: TRBV6-1; cdr3_aa: CASRSGGREQYF
clone_size: few; j_call: TRBJ1-5; v_call: TRBV7-9; cdr3_aa: CASTVFMGAGGENQPQHF
clone_size: once; j_call: TRBJ1-6; v_call: TRBV4-2; cdr3_aa: CASSRTPGRQDSPLHF
clone_size: -; j_call: TRBJ1-6; v_call: TRBV30; cdr3_aa: CAWRDRELNNSPLHF
clone_size: few; j_call: TRBJ1-6; v_call: TRBV27; cdr3_aa: CASSPGTGNSPLHF